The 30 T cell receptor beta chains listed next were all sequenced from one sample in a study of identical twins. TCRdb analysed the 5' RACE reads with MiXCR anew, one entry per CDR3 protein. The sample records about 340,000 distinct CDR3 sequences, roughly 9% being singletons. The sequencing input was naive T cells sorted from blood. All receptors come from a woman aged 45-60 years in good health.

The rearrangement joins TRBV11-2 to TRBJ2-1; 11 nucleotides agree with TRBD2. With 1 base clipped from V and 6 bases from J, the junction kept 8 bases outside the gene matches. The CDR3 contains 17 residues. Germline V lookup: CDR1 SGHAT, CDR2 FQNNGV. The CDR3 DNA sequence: TGTGCCAGCAGCTTAGCCCTCCTAGCGGGAGGCTCCAATGAGCAGTTCTTC. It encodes CASSLALLAGGSNEQFF.

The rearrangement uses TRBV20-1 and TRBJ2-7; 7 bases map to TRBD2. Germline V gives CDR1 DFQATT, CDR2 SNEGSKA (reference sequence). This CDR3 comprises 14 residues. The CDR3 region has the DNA TGCAGGCCCGTGTGGGGGGAGGGCAGCGACGAGCAGTACGTC. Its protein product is CRPVWGEGSDEQYV.

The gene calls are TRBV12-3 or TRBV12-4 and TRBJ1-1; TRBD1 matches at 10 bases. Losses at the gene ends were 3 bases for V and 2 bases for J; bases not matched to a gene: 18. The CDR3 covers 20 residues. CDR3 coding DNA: TGTGCCAGCAGTTTGACAGGGGGCATCTTGGGAGGGCTCATCAACACTGAAGCTTTCTTT. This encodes CASSLTGGILGGLINTEAFF.

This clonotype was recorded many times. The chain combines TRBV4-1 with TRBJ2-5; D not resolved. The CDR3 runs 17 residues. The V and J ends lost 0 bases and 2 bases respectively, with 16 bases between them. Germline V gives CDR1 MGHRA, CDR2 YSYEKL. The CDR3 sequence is CASSQDPHHQEQETQYF. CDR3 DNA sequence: TGCGCCAGCAGCCAAGATCCCCACCACCAGGAGCAAGAGACCCAGTACTTC.

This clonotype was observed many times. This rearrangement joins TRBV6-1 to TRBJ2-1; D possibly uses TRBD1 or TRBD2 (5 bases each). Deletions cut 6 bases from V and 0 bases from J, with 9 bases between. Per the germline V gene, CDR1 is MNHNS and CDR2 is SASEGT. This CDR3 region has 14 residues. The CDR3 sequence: CASRGDGSYNEQFF. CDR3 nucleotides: TGTGCCAGCAGGGGGGACGGCTCCTACAATGAGCAGTTCTTC.

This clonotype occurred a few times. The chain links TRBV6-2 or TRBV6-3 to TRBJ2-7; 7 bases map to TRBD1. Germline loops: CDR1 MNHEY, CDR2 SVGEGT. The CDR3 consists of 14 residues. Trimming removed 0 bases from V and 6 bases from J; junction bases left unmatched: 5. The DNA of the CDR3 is TGTGCCAGCAGTTACTCCGACAGGGTCTCCGAGCAGTACTTC. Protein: CASSYSDRVSEQYF.

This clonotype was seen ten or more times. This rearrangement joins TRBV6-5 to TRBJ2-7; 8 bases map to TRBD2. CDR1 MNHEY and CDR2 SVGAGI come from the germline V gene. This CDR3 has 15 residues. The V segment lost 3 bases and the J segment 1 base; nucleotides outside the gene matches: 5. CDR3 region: CASSYLSGGSYEQYF. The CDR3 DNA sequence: TGTGCCAGCAGTTATTTGTCGGGAGGGTCCTACGAGCAGTACTTC.

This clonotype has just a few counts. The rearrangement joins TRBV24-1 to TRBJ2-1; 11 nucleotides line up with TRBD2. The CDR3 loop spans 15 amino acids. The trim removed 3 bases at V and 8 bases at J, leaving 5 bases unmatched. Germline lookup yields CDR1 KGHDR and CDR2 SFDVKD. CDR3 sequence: CATSDLAGGNYEQFF. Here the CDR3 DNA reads TGTGCCACCAGTGATCTAGCGGGAGGTAACTATGAGCAGTTCTTC.

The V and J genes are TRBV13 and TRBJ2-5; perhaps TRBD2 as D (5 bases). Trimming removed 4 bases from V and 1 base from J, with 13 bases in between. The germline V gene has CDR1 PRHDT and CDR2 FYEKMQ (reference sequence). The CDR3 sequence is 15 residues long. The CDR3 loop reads CASSSSPSGQETQYF. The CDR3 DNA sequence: TGTGCCAGCAGCTCCTCCCCCAGCGGCCAAGAGACCCAGTACTTC.

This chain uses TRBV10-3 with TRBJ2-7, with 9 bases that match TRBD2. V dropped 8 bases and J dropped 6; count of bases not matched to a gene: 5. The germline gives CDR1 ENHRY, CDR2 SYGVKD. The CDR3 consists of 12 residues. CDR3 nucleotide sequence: TGTGCCATCGAGGGACTAGCACGCGAGCAGTACTTC. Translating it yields CAIEGLAREQYF.

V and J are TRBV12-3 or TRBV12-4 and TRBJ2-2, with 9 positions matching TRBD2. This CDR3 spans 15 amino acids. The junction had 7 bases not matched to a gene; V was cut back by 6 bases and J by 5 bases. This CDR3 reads CASSRSGSPTGELFF. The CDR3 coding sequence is TGTGCCAGCAGCCGTAGCGGGAGCCCTACCGGGGAGCTGTTTTTT.

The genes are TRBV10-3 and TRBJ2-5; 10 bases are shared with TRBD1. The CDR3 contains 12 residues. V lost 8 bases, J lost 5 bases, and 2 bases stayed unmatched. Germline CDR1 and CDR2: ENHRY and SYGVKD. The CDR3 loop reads CAIGTGVETQYF. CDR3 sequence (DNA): TGTGCCATCGGGACAGGGGTGGAGACCCAGTACTTC.

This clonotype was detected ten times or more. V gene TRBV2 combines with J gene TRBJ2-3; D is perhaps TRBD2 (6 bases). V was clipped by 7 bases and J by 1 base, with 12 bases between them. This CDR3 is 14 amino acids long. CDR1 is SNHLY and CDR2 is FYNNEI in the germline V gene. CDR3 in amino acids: CASKAGIGTDTQYF. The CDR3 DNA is TGTGCCAGCAAGGCGGGAATCGGCACAGATACGCAGTATTTT. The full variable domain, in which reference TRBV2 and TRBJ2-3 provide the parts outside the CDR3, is EPEVTQTPSHQVTQMGQEVILRCVPISNHLYFYWYRQILGQKVEFLVSFYNNEISEKSEIFDDQFSVERPDGSNFTLKIRSTKLEDSAMYFCASKAGIGTDTQYFGPGTRLTVL.

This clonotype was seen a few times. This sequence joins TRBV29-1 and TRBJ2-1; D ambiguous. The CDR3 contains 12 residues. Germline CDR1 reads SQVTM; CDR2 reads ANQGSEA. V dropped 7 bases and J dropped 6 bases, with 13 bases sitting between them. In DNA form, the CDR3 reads TGCAGCGAGTTCGTCGACGGCAATGAGCAGTTCTTC. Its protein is CSEFVDGNEQFF.

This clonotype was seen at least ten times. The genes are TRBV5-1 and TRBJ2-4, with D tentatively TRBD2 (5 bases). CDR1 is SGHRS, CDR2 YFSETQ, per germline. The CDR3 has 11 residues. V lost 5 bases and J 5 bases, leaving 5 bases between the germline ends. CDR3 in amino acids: CASRRENIQYF. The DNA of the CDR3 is TGCGCCAGCAGGCGGGAAAACATTCAGTACTTC.

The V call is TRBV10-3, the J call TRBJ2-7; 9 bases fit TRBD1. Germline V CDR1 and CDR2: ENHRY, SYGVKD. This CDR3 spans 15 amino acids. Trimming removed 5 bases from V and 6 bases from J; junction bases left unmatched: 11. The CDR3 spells CAISQDTGTGSEQYV. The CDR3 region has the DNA TGTGCCATCAGTCAGGATACCGGGACAGGGTCCGAGCAGTACGTC.

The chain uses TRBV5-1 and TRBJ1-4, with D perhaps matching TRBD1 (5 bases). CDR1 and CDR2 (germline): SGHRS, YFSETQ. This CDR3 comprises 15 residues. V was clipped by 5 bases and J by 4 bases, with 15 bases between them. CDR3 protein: CASRGDGLYNEKLFF. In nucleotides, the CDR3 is TGCGCCAGCAGGGGGGACGGACTGTATAATGAAAAACTGTTTTTT.

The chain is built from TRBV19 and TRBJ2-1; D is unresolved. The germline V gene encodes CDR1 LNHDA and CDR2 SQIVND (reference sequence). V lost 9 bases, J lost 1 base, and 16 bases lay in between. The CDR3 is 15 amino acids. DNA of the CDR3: TGTGCCAGCGAAGATGTCCGTAAGTCCTACAATGAGCAGTTCTTC. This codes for CASEDVRKSYNEQFF.

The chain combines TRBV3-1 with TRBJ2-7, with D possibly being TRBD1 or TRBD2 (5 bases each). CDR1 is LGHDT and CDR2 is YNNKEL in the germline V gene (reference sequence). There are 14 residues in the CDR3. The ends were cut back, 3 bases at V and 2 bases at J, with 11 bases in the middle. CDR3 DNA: TGTGCCAGCAGCCAGGGACGGATTACCTACGAGCAGTACTTC. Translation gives CASSQGRITYEQYF.

CDR3 bases: TGTGCCAGCAGCTCCCCCGGGACTAGCGAGTATTTT. Amino acid sequence: CASSSPGTSEYF. This chain joins TRBV2 and TRBJ2-3, with 10 bases lining up with TRBD2. The V gene's germline CDR1 is SNHLY and CDR2 FYNNEI. Unmatched junction bases numbered 7, after V lost 6 bases and J lost 13 bases. This CDR3 region has 12 residues.

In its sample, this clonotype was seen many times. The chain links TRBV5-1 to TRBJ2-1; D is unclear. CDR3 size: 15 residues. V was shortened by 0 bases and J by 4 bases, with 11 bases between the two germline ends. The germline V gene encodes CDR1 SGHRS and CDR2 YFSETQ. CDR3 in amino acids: CASSLGASAYNEQFF. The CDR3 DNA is TGCGCCAGCAGCTTGGGGGCTAGTGCTTACAATGAGCAGTTCTTC.

DNA for the CDR3: TGTGCCAGCAGCTCGGACCTCACTGAAGCTTTCTTT. Its protein is CASSSDLTEAFF. The V gene is TRBV11-3, the J gene TRBJ1-1; no clear D gene. Per germline, CDR1 SGHNT and CDR2 YENEEA. This CDR3 region has 12 residues. The V end was cut by 4 bases, the J end by 4 bases, with 7 bases between.

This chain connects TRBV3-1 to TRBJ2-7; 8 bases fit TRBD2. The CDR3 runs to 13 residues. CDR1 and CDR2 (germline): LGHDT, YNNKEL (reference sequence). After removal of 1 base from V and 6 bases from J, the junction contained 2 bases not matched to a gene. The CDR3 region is CASSQVAGPEQYF. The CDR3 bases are TGTGCCAGCAGCCAAGTAGCGGGGCCCGAGCAGTACTTC.

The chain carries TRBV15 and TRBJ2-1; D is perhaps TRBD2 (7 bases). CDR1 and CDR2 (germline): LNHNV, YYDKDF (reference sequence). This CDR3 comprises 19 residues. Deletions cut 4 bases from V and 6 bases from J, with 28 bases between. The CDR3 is CATSNTLLGGGLTCNEQFF. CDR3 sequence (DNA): TGTGCCACCAGCAATACTCTTTTAGGGGGGGGACTGACCTGCAATGAGCAGTTCTTC. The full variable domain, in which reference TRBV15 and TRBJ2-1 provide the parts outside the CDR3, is DAMVIQNPRYQVTQFGKPVTLSCSQTLNHNVMYWYQQKSSQAPKLLFHYYDKDFNNEADTPDNFQSRRPNTSFCFLDIRSPGLGDTAMYLCATSNTLLGGGLTCNEQFFGPGTRLTVL.

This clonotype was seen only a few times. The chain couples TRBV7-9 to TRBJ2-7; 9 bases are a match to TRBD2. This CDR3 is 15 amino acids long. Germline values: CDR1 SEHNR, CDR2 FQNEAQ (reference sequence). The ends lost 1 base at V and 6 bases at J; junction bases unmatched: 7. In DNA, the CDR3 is TGTGCCAGCAGCTTAGTTGTAGCGGGAGTACCCGAGCAGTACTTC. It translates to CASSLVVAGVPEQYF.

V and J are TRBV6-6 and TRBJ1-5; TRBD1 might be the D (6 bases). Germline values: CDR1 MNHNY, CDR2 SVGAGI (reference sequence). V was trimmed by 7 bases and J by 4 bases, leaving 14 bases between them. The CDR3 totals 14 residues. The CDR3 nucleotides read TGTGCCAGCACCTACCGCGGACAGAATCAGCCCCAGCATTTT. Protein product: CASTYRGQNQPQHF.

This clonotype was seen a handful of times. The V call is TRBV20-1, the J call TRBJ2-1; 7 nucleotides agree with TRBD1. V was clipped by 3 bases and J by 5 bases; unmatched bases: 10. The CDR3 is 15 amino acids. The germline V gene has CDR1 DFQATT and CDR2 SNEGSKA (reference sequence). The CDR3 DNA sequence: TGCAGTGCTAGTATAGGGGGCGTGGGGAACAATGAGCAGTTCTTC. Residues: CSASIGGVGNNEQFF.

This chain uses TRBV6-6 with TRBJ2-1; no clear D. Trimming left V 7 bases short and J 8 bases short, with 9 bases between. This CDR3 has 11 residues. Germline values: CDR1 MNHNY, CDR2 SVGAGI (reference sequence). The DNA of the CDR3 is TGTGCCAGCACCGACTTGGATGAGCAGTTCTTC. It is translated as CASTDLDEQFF.

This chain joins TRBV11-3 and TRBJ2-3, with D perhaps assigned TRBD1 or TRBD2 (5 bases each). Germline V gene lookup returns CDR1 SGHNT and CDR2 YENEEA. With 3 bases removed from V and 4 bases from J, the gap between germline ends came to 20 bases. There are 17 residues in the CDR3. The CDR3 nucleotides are TGTGCCAGCAGCTTCCCCCCAGCGGTCCAGGGCCCAGATACGCAGTATTTT. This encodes CASSFPPAVQGPDTQYF. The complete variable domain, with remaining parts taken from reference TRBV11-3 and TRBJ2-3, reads EAGVVQSPRYKIIEKKQPVAFWCNPISGHNTLYWYLQNLGQGPELLIRYENEEAVDDSQLPKDRFSAERLKGVDSTLKIQPAELGDSAVYLCASSFPPAVQGPDTQYFGPGTRLTVL.

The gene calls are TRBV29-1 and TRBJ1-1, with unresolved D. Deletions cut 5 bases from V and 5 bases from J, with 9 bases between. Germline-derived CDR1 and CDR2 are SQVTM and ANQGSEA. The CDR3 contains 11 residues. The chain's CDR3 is CSVPSYTEAFF. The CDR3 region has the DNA TGCAGCGTTCCCTCCTATACTGAAGCTTTCTTT.